These T cell receptor beta chains were read from a single sample in a study of breast tumors, draining lymph nodes, adjacent tissues. MiXCR, run by TCRdb on the multiplex PCR reads, gives a single entry per CDR3 protein. The sample records about 120,000 distinct CDR3 sequences, just under 20% being singletons. Sequencing was done on a sample of axillary lymph node tissue. The source of these receptors is a female donor with breast cancer. Some clones in this sample may be carry-over from other donors' samples. The CDR3 runs from the conserved cysteine through the conserved F or W. A D gene is named only where the DNA matches it firmly. Clone size appears in some rows only: once, few, many, or a class for an expanded clone.

V	size	J	length	D	CDR3	DNA
TRBV7-9	many	TRBJ2-1	15	TRBD1	CASSLAGQGTGEQFF	TGTGCCAGCAGCTTAGCGGGACAGGGGACAGGTGAGCAGTTCTTC
TRBV20-1	many	TRBJ2-5	15	.	CSASSGETIGETQYF	TGCAGTGCTAGCTCCGGGGAGACAATTGGGGAGACCCAGTACTTC
TRBV19	.	TRBJ1-2	14	.	CASSPNTANYGYAF	TGTGCCAGTAGTCCGAACACCGCCAACTATGGCTACGCCTTC
TRBV28	few	TRBJ1-2	14	.	CASSHQGSGYGYTF	TGTGCCAGCAGTCATCAGGGGAGTGGCTATGGCTACACCTTC
TRBV20-1	many	TRBJ2-1	14	.	CSASRDTRYNEQFF	TGCAGTGCTAGCCGGGACACACGATACAATGAGCAGTTCTTC
TRBV7-9	many	TRBJ2-2	16	.	CASSFEVRENTGELFF	TGTGCCAGCAGCTTCGAAGTCAGAGAGAACACCGGGGAGCTGTTTTTT
TRBV12-3/TRBV12-4	many	TRBJ1-6	16	TRBD1	CASSSTGQGSGSPLHF	TGTGCCAGCAGTTCAACGGGACAGGGTAGCGGTTCACCCCTCCACTTT
TRBV7-9	many	TRBJ1-2	14	TRBD1	CASSLTGLDYGYTF	TGTGCCAGCAGCTTGACAGGGCTAGACTATGGCTACACCTTC
TRBV18	.	TRBJ1-5	13	.	CASSRRVGQPQHF	TGTGCCAGCTCCCGCAGGGTGGGGCAGCCCCAGCATTTT
TRBV20-1	many	TRBJ2-5	14	TRBD1	CSASPSTGGETQYF	TGCAGTGCTAGCCCGTCGACAGGGGGAGAGACCCAGTACTTC
TRBV4-1	many	TRBJ2-1	14	.	CASSQFRGKNEQFF	TGCGCCAGCAGCCAATTCAGGGGAAAGAATGAGCAGTTCTTC
TRBV4-1	many	TRBJ2-3	15	.	CASSQDVPTPDTQYF	TGCGCCAGCAGCCAAGACGTTCCAACACCAGATACGCAGTATTTT
TRBV7-2	many	TRBJ1-5	13	.	CASSFVEQQPQHF	TGTGCCAGCAGCTTTGTGGAACAACAGCCCCAGCATTTT
TRBV2	many	TRBJ1-3	14	TRBD1	CASTGTGGSYTIYF	TGTGCCAGCACCGGGACAGGGGGGAGTTACACCATATATTTT
TRBV20-1	many	TRBJ2-7	14	TRBD2	CSASLAGGPYEQYF	TGCAGTGCCAGTTTAGCGGGAGGGCCTTACGAGCAGTACTTC
TRBV5-8	many	TRBJ2-1	15	TRBD1	CASSLGQGAENEQFF	TGTGCCAGCAGCTTGGGACAGGGGGCTGAGAATGAGCAGTTCTTC
TRBV5-1	many	TRBJ2-1	16	TRBD2	CASSLSGRSPYNEQFF	TGCGCCAGCAGCCTTAGCGGGAGGAGCCCCTACAATGAGCAGTTCTTC
TRBV10-2	many	TRBJ1-5	14	.	CARVVRGPPQPQHF	TGCGCCAGAGTGGTCCGAGGGCCCCCCCAGCCCCAGCATTTT
TRBV6-5	.	TRBJ1-1	13	TRBD1	CASRPTGGAEAFF	TGTGCCAGCAGACCGACAGGGGGAGCTGAAGCTTTCTTT
TRBV20-1	many	TRBJ1-6	12	.	CSATTQYSPLHF	TGCAGTGCGACGACACAGTATTCACCCCTCCACTTT